These 14 T cell receptor beta chains share one sample of origin, sequenced in a study of T cells in Graves' hyperthyroidism and ophthalmopathy. Amplified TCR beta CDR3 regions came from RNA transcripts. HTBI primers were used for first-round RT-PCR of the TCR CDR3. Each CDR3 protein gets one entry after TCRdb re-called the multiplex PCR reads with MiXCR. The repertoire holds around 580,000 distinct CDR3 sequences, with 40% to 55% as singletons. The specimen was peripheral blood or thyroid tissue (not recorded which). The source of these receptors is a woman aged 18-29 years with Graves' hyperthyroidism.

As regards this clonotype: One base away lies a much larger clone, so this may be a sequencing read error. V gene TRBV7-9 combines with J gene TRBJ2-5, with 16 bases matching TRBD2. With the DNA end fitting TRBJ2-1 better, the J assignment may be wrong. Germline V CDR1 and CDR2: SEHNR, FQNEAQ (reference sequence). This CDR3 is built from 18 residues. The CDR3, as DNA: TGTGCCAGCAGTAACCCCGGGACTAGCGGGAGGGCCTACAATGGGCAGTTCTTC. It translates to CASSNPGTSGRAYNGQFF.

There are many counts of this clonotype. CDR3 in DNA: TGTGCCAGCAGCGTGACGGCCCCCGTGGACGAGCAGTACTTC. Protein product: CASSVTAPVDEQYF. V and J are TRBV6-5 and TRBJ2-7; D unclear. The CDR3 covers 14 residues. In germline, CDR1 is MNHEY, CDR2 SVGAGI. V lost 6 bases to trimming and J lost 5 bases, with 17 bases between them.

This chain joins TRBV19 and TRBJ2-6; 10 bases are a match to TRBD2. Germline CDR1 reads LNHDA; CDR2 reads SQIVND (reference sequence). The CDR3 is 16 amino acids. Trimming at V came to 6 bases and at J to 4 bases, leaving 6 bases not matched to a gene. The CDR3 DNA reads as TGTGCCAGTAGGAGCGGGAGGGGCCCCGGGGCCAACGTCCTGACTTTC. As protein: CASRSGRGPGANVLTF.

J is TRBJ1-6 and V is TRBV10-3, with D possibly being TRBD1 (5 bases). V shed 4 bases and J shed 2 bases, with 18 bases lying between them. The germline CDR1 and CDR2 sequences are ENHRY and SYGVKD. The CDR3 extends over 18 amino acids. CDR3 DNA sequence: TGTGCCATCAGTGCTAGGGTCCAGGGACTACCCTATAATTCACCCCTCCACTTT. Protein sequence: CAISARVQGLPYNSPLHF.

The genes are TRBV10-3 and TRBJ1-2; D gene uncertain. V was trimmed by 6 bases and J by 1 base, leaving 12 bases between them. The CDR3 loop spans 14 amino acids. Germline V CDR1 and CDR2: ENHRY, SYGVKD. The CDR3, as DNA: TGTGCCATCAGCTACATGAAAGTTAACTATGGCTACACCTTC. Its protein is CAISYMKVNYGYTF.

This clonotype was observed many times. This sequence joins TRBV7-9 and TRBJ2-7; tentative D call: TRBD2 (5 bases). The CDR3 length is 13 residues. V was pared by 1 base and J by 5 bases, with 9 bases between. CDR1 and CDR2 (germline): SEHNR, FQNEAQ (reference sequence). The CDR3 loop reads CASSLGGHHEQYF. In DNA, the CDR3 is TGTGCCAGCAGCTTAGGCGGGCACCACGAGCAGTACTTC.

There are many counts of this clonotype. The chain has TRBV11-2 and TRBJ1-2; weak D call: TRBD1 (6 bases). Trimming removed 3 bases at V and 4 bases at J, with 6 bases between. CDR3 size: 12 residues. Germline lookup yields CDR1 SGHAT and CDR2 FQNNGV. CDR3 in DNA: TGTGCCAGCAGCTTGACAGGCTATGGCTACACCTTC. As protein: CASSLTGYGYTF.

Comment on this clonotype: Possible read error: a much larger clone is one base away. V and J are TRBV5-1 and TRBJ1-1, with 9 bases matching TRBD1. Germline V gene lookup returns CDR1 SGHRS and CDR2 YFSETQ. The length of the CDR3 is 15 residues. This CDR3 reads CARSLGDRANTEAFF. Written as DNA, the CDR3 is TGCGCCAGAAGCTTGGGGGACAGGGCGAACACTGAAGCTTTCTTT.

V usage is TRBV7-2 and J usage is TRBJ2-5, with 12 bases identical to TRBD1. Germline values: CDR1 SGHTA, CDR2 FQGNSA. The CDR3 sequence is 15 residues long. The V gene end was trimmed by 5 bases and the J gene end by 5 bases; junction bases not matched to a gene: 6. CDR3 DNA sequence: TGTGCCAGCAGCCCCGGGACAGGGGGCGTTGAGACCCAGTACTTC. This codes for CASSPGTGGVETQYF. Drawing the rest from reference TRBV7-2 and TRBJ2-5, the complete variable domain is GAGVSQSPSNKVTEKGKDVELRCDPISGHTALYWYRQSLGQGLEFLIYFQGNSAPDKSGLPSDRFSAERTGGSVSTLTIQRTQQEDSAVYLCASSPGTGGVETQYFGPGTRLLVL.

This chain uses TRBV7-9 with TRBJ1-4; D call uncertain. The germline V gene encodes CDR1 SEHNR and CDR2 FQNEAQ (reference sequence). This CDR3 spans 15 amino acids. Trimming removed 6 bases from V and 1 base from J, with 12 bases in between. The CDR3 reads CASRILAGTNEKLFF. CDR3 coding DNA: TGTGCCAGCAGGATTCTAGCGGGAACTAATGAAAAACTGTTTTTT.

The chain links TRBV20-1 to TRBJ1-2; weak D call: TRBD1 (5 bases). The germline V gene has CDR1 DFQATT and CDR2 SNEGSKA (reference sequence). This CDR3 spans 15 amino acids. V lost 6 bases, J lost 4 bases, and 21 bases lay in between. CDR3 in amino acids: CSATGLGSLAYGYTF. The CDR3 DNA sequence: TGCAGTGCAACGGGACTAGGATCCTTAGCCTATGGCTACACCTTC.

This clonotype has just one count. V gene TRBV29-1 combines with J gene TRBJ2-7; D is possibly TRBD1 or TRBD2 (5 bases each). V lost 6 bases to trimming and J lost 2 bases, with 17 bases between them. The CDR3 has 14 residues. Germline CDR1 is SQVTM and CDR2 is ANQGSEA. This CDR3 reads CSVGRGRVPYEQYF. The CDR3, as DNA: TGCAGCGTAGGCCGGGGCAGGGTCCCCTACGAGCAGTACTTC.

The sample holds many counts of this clonotype. The V call is TRBV7-8, the J call TRBJ1-2; weak D call: TRBD1 (6 bases). Germline CDR1 reads SGHVS; CDR2 reads FQNEAQ. The V and J ends lost 3 bases and 4 bases respectively, with 21 bases between them. The CDR3 runs to 17 residues. The CDR3 loop is CASSLGRGFSNVYGYTF. CDR3 sequence (DNA): TGTGCCAGCAGCTTGGGCAGGGGCTTCTCTAATGTCTATGGCTACACCTTC.

This clonotype was found many times. The chain combines TRBV20-1 with TRBJ1-2; TRBD1 might be the D (5 bases). V shed 5 bases and J shed 7 bases, with 17 bases lying between them. This CDR3 spans 13 amino acids. Per the germline V gene, CDR1 is DFQATT and CDR2 is SNEGSKA (reference sequence). CDR3 amino acids: CSACDSALCGYTF. CDR3 sequence (DNA): TGCAGTGCTTGTGACAGCGCCCTTTGTGGCTACACCTTC.